The present TCR beta chain was sequenced within a study of T cell repertoires in aging, cancer and after chemotherapy. This clonotype has a handful of counts. As yet, its antigen is unknown. Study outcomes and limitations: Compared with age-matched healthy donors, untreated hematological or solid cancer patients showed higher blood TCR clonality.

Germline V CDR1 and CDR2: MNHEY, SVGAGI. The CDR3 sequence is 15 residues long. The ends lost 0 bases at V and 5 bases at J; junction bases unmatched: 3. Multiplex touch-down PCR with TRB-A/B primers amplified rearranged V-D-J TRB sequences. One entry per CDR3 protein results from TCRdb running MiXCR on the multiplex PCR reads. The sample consists of about 6,000 distinct CDR3 sequences, around 35% of them appearing once. TCR beta rearrangements were amplified from peripheral blood genomic DNA. The sequenced material came from blood. The sequence was collected from a human donor with a blood cancer. The chain carries TRBV6-5 and TRBJ2-7; 11 nucleotides line up with TRBD2. The CDR3 loop reads CASSYSRLAGNEQYF. For the CDR3, the DNA is TGTGCCAGCAGTTACTCCAGACTAGCGGGAAACGAGCAGTACTTC.